This record concerns one TCR beta chain sequence. This clonotype was observed a handful of times. Its antigen specificity is not known. No qualities accompany the bases; no much larger clone lies one base away. Receptor libraries were prepared by RACE. Sequencing used a NextSeq 500. Library preparation attached unique molecular identifiers to individual cDNA molecules for quantitative, reproducible TCR counting. Both TCR alpha and TCR beta chains were sequenced from each blood RNA sample. The study's own analysis went as follows. The median number of TCRs per sample was roughly 94,000, ranging from about 20,000 to 690,600. V, J and CDR3 annotation of the TCR reads was carried out using the Decombinator software suite. For the PS versus PT1 abundance plots, all samples were subsampled to the same number of TCRs (28,000). Expanded TCRs were defined as absent before sensitization and observed at least eight times at the 2-week time point. Starting from the raw public reads, TCRdb applied fastp trimming at Q25, assembled clones with MiXCR and retained in-frame beta chains. Every distinct CDR3 protein forms one entry, paired with its most common genes and DNA. The V and J calls, along with clone size, are taken from TCRdb and not from the paper's own processing. Present in this sample are about 85,000 distinct CDR3 sequences, 8.5% of which were seen just once. 2% to 3% of the sample comes from the top ten.

These data are taken from a study of human T cells and chemical hapten exposure (dated by TCRdb to the early 2020s). As for the study more broadly: For sensitization, 2% DPC in acetone was applied to a 2 cm by 2 cm area of upper inner arm skin. Throughout the approximately 24-week study period, patients were also given weekly therapeutic DPC doses on the scalp. Patch tests used Finn chambers with 0.01% DPC on the upper back, scored after 6 days by International Contact Dermatitis Research Group standards. Most of the patients in the cohort were female, and the cohort covered alopecia areata with under or over 50% scalp involvement, alopecia totalis and alopecia universalis. Libraries were pooled for sequencing, and per-sample TCR yields varied mainly because of small differences in library volumes within the pool. In alopecia patients, the study followed how the peripheral blood TCR repertoire changed in vivo over primary and secondary sensitization to diphenylcyclopropenone (DPC), a hapten. Blood samples were taken from patients before sensitization (week 0) and at 2, 6 and about 24 weeks after DPC sensitization. Blood for TCR sequencing was provided by twenty-nine alopecia patients at one to four time points (pre-sensitization, 2, 6 and 24 weeks). Study-level results and caveats: All patients had alopecia, a presumed autoimmune disease, so their immune response might differ from that of healthy individuals. The number of PT1 expanded TCRs positively correlated with patch test score, significant at thresholds 8, 16 and 32 but not 4. Repeated subsampling changed both the strength of the expansion versus patch-test correlation and the threshold at which the correlation became significant. Compared with pre-sensitization or healthy control sets, expanded TCRs formed significantly more large CDR3 similarity clusters, which is consistent with antigen-driven responses. DPC sensitization did not change the number of TCRs with a frequency above 1 in 1000, and there was no evidence of changes in global repertoire structure.

The time point label of this sample denotes: pre-sensitization, week 0. The sample's treatment or condition label, decoded: therapeutic diphenylcyclopropenone sensitization with weekly scalp DPC. At each patch-test visit, blood was drawn before the patch test was applied. To be eligible, patients had to be aged 18 to 70, diagnosed with alopecia and judged suitable for DPC therapy, while pregnant patients were excluded. Total RNA was isolated from unfractionated whole blood collected in Tempus Blood RNA tubes. V was cut back by 2 bases and J by 1 base, leaving a gap of 14 bases between them. The germline V gene (reference sequence) yields SGHNT for CDR1 and YYREEE for CDR2. Counted from cysteine to phenylalanine, this CDR3 has 16 amino acids. Of the read, only the CDR3 DNA is kept; its 48 bases are in frame from base 1.

The rearranged chain carries TRBV5-4 and TRBJ2-3; TRBD1 could be the D gene, as 6 bases match. The specimen comprised whole blood, sampled in connection with sensitization to the hapten diphenylcyclopropenone (DPC). This TCR was recovered from a man between 35 and 55 years old with alopecia areata. Some clones in this sample may be carry-over from other donors' samples. The DNA sequence follows: TGTGCCAGCAGCTTAGGGCAGGGGTTAGGCACAGATACGCAGTATTTT. Its coded protein is CASSLGQGLGTDTQYF. With all but the CDR3 taken from the reference TRBV5-4 and TRBJ2-3 genes, the full variable domain is: ETGVTQSPTHLIKTRGQQVTLRCSSQSGHNTVSWYQQALGQGPQFIFQYYREEENGRGNFPPRFSGLQFPNYSSELNVNALELDDSALYLCASSLGQGLGTDTQYFGPGTRLTVL.